This is a list of T cell receptor beta chains from one sample in a study of radiation and T cells in renal cell carcinoma. Only in-frame clones appear in the TCRdb table, and some are missing; sequencing was by immunoSEQ multiplex PCR. The sample has about 150,000 clones, roughly 90% seen once. This sample comprised blood, obtained from a patient whose treatment included radiotherapy and nephrectomy. The source of these receptors is a woman aged 65 to 85 with renal cell carcinoma. The CDR3 runs from the conserved cysteine through the conserved F or W. Size is stated for part of the rows, as once, few or many counts, or as a class when the clone is expanded.

j_gene: TRBJ1-2; v_gene: TRBV4-3; abundance: NA; CDR3aa: CASSQGSGQGSGYTF
j_gene: TRBJ2-7; v_gene: TRBV15; abundance: NA; CDR3aa: CATSRVSGNYEQYF
j_gene: TRBJ1-1; v_gene: TRBV5-6; abundance: NA; CDR3aa: CASSLPGATEAFF
j_gene: TRBJ2-3; v_gene: TRBV29-1; abundance: once; CDR3aa: CSGGLAGATTDTQYF
j_gene: TRBJ1-6; v_gene: TRBV4-3; abundance: NA; CDR3aa: CASSLDRDSPLHF
j_gene: TRBJ1-2; v_gene: TRBV7-2; abundance: NA; CDR3aa: CASSSGVFYGYTF
j_gene: TRBJ2-1; v_gene: TRBV7-2; abundance: NA; CDR3aa: CASTLRGYNEQFF
j_gene: TRBJ1-2; v_gene: TRBV21-1; abundance: NA; CDR3aa: CASSKEGGGLANYGYTF
j_gene: TRBJ2-2; v_gene: TRBV9; abundance: NA; CDR3aa: CASSASTLAGGAGELFF
j_gene: TRBJ2-1; v_gene: TRBV15; abundance: NA; CDR3aa: CATSSGTGIKRDEQFF
j_gene: TRBJ2-7; v_gene: TRBV5-1; abundance: NA; CDR3aa: CASSVGGRANYEQYF
j_gene: TRBJ2-1; v_gene: TRBV4-1; abundance: NA; CDR3aa: CASSQEQGTFISYNEQFF
j_gene: TRBJ2-1; v_gene: TRBV29-1; abundance: NA; CDR3aa: CSVNGLVAREQFF
j_gene: TRBJ2-3; v_gene: TRBV6-5; abundance: once; CDR3aa: CASSRSVHPGDTQYF
j_gene: TRBJ1-2; v_gene: TRBV7-9; abundance: NA; CDR3aa: CASSFLFGQPNYGYTF
j_gene: TRBJ1-4; v_gene: TRBV4-3; abundance: NA; CDR3aa: CASSQGQGLFEKLFF
j_gene: TRBJ1-6; v_gene: TRBV11-2; abundance: NA; CDR3aa: CASSVTRDSPLHF
j_gene: TRBJ2-5; v_gene: TRBV9; abundance: NA; CDR3aa: CASSVGGGTGSQETQYF